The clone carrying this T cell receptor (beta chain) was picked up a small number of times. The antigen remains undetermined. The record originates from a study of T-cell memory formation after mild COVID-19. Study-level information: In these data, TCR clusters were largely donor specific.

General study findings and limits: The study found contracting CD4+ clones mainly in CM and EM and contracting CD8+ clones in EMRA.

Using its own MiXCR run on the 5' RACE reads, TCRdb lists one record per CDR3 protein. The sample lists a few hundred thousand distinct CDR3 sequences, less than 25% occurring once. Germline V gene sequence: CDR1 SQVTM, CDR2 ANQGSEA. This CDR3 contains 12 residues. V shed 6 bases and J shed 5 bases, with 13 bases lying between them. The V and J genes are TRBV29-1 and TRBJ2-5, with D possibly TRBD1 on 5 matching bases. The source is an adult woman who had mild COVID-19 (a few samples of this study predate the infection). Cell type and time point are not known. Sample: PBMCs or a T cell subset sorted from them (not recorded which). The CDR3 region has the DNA TGCAGCGTGAAGAAGGGGTTGGAGACCCAGTACTTC. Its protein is CSVKKGLETQYF.